The 18 T cell receptor beta chains below come from one sample, sequenced in a study of blood T cell repertoires in COVID-19. Assay: immunoSEQ multiplex PCR; the TCRdb copy retains only in-frame clones and omits some. The sample lists 150,000 to 200,000 clones, roughly 86% occurring once. What was sequenced was peripheral blood. The receptors originated from a man aged 18 to 30 with acute or convalescent COVID-19.

This clone was recorded only once. This chain connects TRBV28 to TRBJ2-7, with D possibly TRBD2 on 7 matching bases. CDR3 length equals 15 residues. V dropped 5 bases and J dropped 6 bases, with 20 bases sitting between them. Germline CDR1 is MDHEN and CDR2 is SYDVKM. The CDR3 region has the DNA TGTGCCAGCAGTCTCCCCCGGGGGGCTGGCAGCGAGCAGTACGTC. Protein sequence: CASSLPRGAGSEQYV.

The chain uses TRBV30 and TRBJ1-5; 8 bases match TRBD1. CDR3 size: 17 residues. With 3 bases clipped from V and 4 bases from J, the junction kept 14 bases outside the gene matches. CDR1 GTSNPN and CDR2 SVGIG come from the germline V gene (reference sequence). CDR3 DNA sequence: TGTGCCTGGAGCGGTCAGGGGGCTATCCGAAATAATCAGCCCCAGCATTTT. Protein sequence: CAWSGQGAIRNNQPQHF.

This clone was recorded once. The V gene is TRBV28, the J gene TRBJ2-4, with 7 bases that match TRBD1. The J segment lost 1 base and the V segment lost 4 bases, leaving 1 base of the junction unmatched. The CDR3 spans 14 residues. The V gene's germline CDR1 is MDHEN and CDR2 SYDVKM. CDR3 sequence: CASSYRGAKNIQYF. CDR3 in DNA: TGTGCCAGCAGTTACAGGGGTGCCAAAAACATTCAGTACTTC.

The chain employs TRBV6-5 and TRBJ2-7; D gene unclear. The V gene lost 6 bases and the J gene lost 0 bases, with 12 bases spanning the gap. The germline V gene encodes CDR1 MNHEY and CDR2 SVGAGI. CDR3 length: 14 amino acids. CDR3 sequence reads: CASRNSWSSYEQYF. Here the CDR3 DNA reads TGTGCCAGCAGAAACTCTTGGAGCTCCTACGAGCAGTACTTC.

The chain is built from TRBV6-6 and TRBJ1-1; no reliable D call. The CDR3 sequence is 11 residues long. Germline CDR1 and CDR2: MNHNY and SVGAGI (reference sequence). V gave up 8 bases and J gave up 4 bases, with 8 bases separating them. The CDR3 coding sequence is TGTGCCAGCCAACTGGTCACTGAAGCTTTCTTT. This sequence encodes CASQLVTEAFF.

V usage is TRBV25-1 and J usage is TRBJ1-1, with D possibly being TRBD1 (6 bases). Trimming removed 4 bases from V and 1 base from J, with 7 bases in between. Germline CDR1 reads MGHDK; CDR2 reads SYGVNS. The length of the CDR3 is 13 residues. CDR3 amino acids: CASSGRGNTEAFF. As DNA, the CDR3 is TGTGCCAGCAGTGGCAGGGGGAACACTGAAGCTTTCTTT.

V gene TRBV7-9 combines with J gene TRBJ1-6; D ambiguous. Per germline, CDR1 SEHNR and CDR2 FQNEAQ (reference sequence). Trimming shortened V by 3 bases and J by 7 bases, and 7 bases separated the two germline ends. There are 13 residues in the CDR3. This CDR3 reads CASSFDLNSPLHF. DNA of the CDR3: TGTGCCAGCAGCTTTGACTTAAATTCACCCCTCCACTTT.

V usage is TRBV5-5 and J usage is TRBJ2-3; 7 bases are a match to TRBD1. Germline CDR1 SGHKS, CDR2 YYEKEE (reference sequence). This CDR3 comprises 16 residues. V lost 0 bases to trimming and J lost 9 bases; unmatched junction nucleotides: 13. The CDR3 region has the DNA TGTGCCAGCAGCTTGGCCCACAGGGGTCAGGTGGGCACGCAGTATTTT. Translating gives CASSLAHRGQVGTQYF.

CDR3 residues: CASSPEGNYEQYF. CDR3 bases: TGCGCCAGCAGCCCGGAGGGGAACTACGAGCAGTACTTC. The V gene is TRBV5-1, the J gene TRBJ2-7; perhaps TRBD2 as D (6 bases). The CDR3 is 13 residues long. V lost 4 bases and J 3 bases, leaving 11 bases between the germline ends. The germline V gene encodes CDR1 SGHRS and CDR2 YFSETQ.

The genes are TRBV5-1 and TRBJ2-2, with 8 bases lining up with TRBD2. Germline CDR1 is SGHRS and CDR2 is YFSETQ. Trimming removed 4 bases from V and 0 bases from J; junction bases left unmatched: 8. The CDR3 loop spans 17 amino acids. CDR3 bases: TGCGCCAGCAGCCTGCTGCCGGGACTAGCGAACACCGGGGAGCTGTTTTTT. This encodes CASSLLPGLANTGELFF. The full variable domain, completed using reference TRBV5-1 and TRBJ2-2, is KAGVTQTPRYLIKTRGQQVTLSCSPISGHRSVSWYQQTPGQGLQFLFEYFSETQRNKGNFPGRFSGRQFSNSRSEMNVSTLELGDSALYLCASSLLPGLANTGELFFGEGSRLTVL.

The chain employs TRBV4-1 and TRBJ1-2; D may be TRBD1 (6 bases). Germline V lookup: CDR1 MGHRA, CDR2 YSYEKL. Deletions cut 1 base from V and 2 bases from J, with 11 bases between. The CDR3 has 15 amino acids. CDR3 amino acids: CASSQAGQQNYGYTF. CDR3 nucleotides: TGCGCCAGCAGCCAAGCCGGACAGCAGAACTATGGCTACACCTTC.

This chain connects TRBV7-8 to TRBJ1-5, with a tentative D call TRBD1 (6 bases). The CDR3 loop spans 15 amino acids. V lost 4 bases and J lost 5, with 15 bases in between. Germline V lookup: CDR1 SGHVS, CDR2 FQNEAQ. CDR3 in DNA: TGTGCCAGCAGCTCGCCCGGGACACCTCATCAGCCCCAGCATTTT. This translates into CASSSPGTPHQPQHF.

The chain is built from TRBV18 and TRBJ1-1, with 7 bases matching TRBD1. Per the germline V gene, CDR1 is KGHSH and CDR2 is LQKENI. This CDR3 spans 14 amino acids. Trimming took 5 bases from V and 5 from J; bases not matched to a gene: 8. The CDR3 DNA sequence: TGTGCCAGCTCATCTTCGGGACAGAGAACTGAAGCTTTCTTT. Encoded protein: CASSSSGQRTEAFF.

This rearrangement joins TRBV19 to TRBJ1-2, with D perhaps matching TRBD1 (6 bases). CDR3 length: 16 residues. In germline, CDR1 is LNHDA, CDR2 SQIVND (reference sequence). With 4 bases removed from V and 6 bases from J, the gap between germline ends came to 21 bases. The CDR3 loop reads CASSTPAAGQGNGYTF. CDR3 DNA: TGTGCCAGTAGTACCCCAGCGGCGGGTCAGGGGAATGGCTACACCTTC.

The chain joins TRBV29-1 to TRBJ1-1; D unresolved. V was shortened by 7 bases and J by 4 bases, with 16 bases between the two germline ends. Germline CDR1 reads SQVTM; CDR2 reads ANQGSEA. This CDR3 is built from 13 residues. The CDR3, as DNA: TGCAGCGGGGAGCCCCCTGACACCACTGAAGCTTTCTTT. Translating gives CSGEPPDTTEAFF. The full variable domain, rest sourced from reference TRBV29-1 and TRBJ1-1, is SAVISQKPSRDICQRGTSLTIQCQVDSQVTMMFWYRQQPGQSLTLIATANQGSEATYESGFVIDKFPISRPNLTFSTLTVSNMSPEDSSIYLCSGEPPDTTEAFFGQGTRLTVV.

The V and J genes are TRBV30 and TRBJ1-5; TRBD1 matches at 7 bases. The CDR3 has 16 amino acids. Germline CDR1 is GTSNPN and CDR2 is SVGIG (reference sequence). Trimming removed 2 bases from V and 0 bases from J; junction bases left unmatched: 7. The CDR3 DNA sequence: TGTGCCTGGAGTAGGGGGCTCTTGAATAGCAATCAGCCCCAGCATTTT. Translation gives CAWSRGLLNSNQPQHF.

V gene TRBV4-1 combines with J gene TRBJ2-7, with D perhaps TRBD1 (7 bases). Germline-derived CDR1 and CDR2 are MGHRA and YSYEKL. Trimming removed 0 bases from V and 0 bases from J, with 12 bases in between. The CDR3 consists of 16 residues. CDR3 sequence: CASSQDRGEPSYEQYF. CDR3 nucleotides: TGCGCCAGCAGCCAAGACAGGGGGGAACCCTCCTACGAGCAGTACTTC.

This chain uses TRBV30 with TRBJ1-2; D might be TRBD1 (5 bases). Germline assignment: CDR1 GTSNPN and CDR2 SVGIG (reference sequence). The CDR3 is 14 amino acids. Trimming removed 0 bases at V and 7 bases at J, with 15 bases between. For the CDR3, the DNA is TGTGCCTGGAGTGTACCGGGCAGGGTGGTTGGCTACACCTTC. Protein: CAWSVPGRVVGYTF.